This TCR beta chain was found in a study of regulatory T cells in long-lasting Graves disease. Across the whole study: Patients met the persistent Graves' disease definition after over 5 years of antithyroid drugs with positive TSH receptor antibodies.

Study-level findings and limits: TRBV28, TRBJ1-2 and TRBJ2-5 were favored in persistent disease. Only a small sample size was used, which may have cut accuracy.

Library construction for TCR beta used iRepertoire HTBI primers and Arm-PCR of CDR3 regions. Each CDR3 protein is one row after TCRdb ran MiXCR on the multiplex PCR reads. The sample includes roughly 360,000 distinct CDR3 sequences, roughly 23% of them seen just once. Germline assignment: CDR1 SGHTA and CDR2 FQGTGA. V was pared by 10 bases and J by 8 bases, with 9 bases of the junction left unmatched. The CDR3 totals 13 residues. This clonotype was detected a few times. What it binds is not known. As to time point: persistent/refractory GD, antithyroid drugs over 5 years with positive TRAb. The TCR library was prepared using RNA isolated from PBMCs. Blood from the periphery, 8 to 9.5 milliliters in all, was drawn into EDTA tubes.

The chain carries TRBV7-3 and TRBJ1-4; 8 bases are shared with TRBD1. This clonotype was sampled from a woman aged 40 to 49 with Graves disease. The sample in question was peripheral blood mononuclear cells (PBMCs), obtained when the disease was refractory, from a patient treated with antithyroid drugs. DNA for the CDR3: TGTGCCACCTTGCAGGGGGCGGAGGAAAAACTGTTTTTT. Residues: CATLQGAEEKLFF.